This T cell receptor (beta chain) is drawn from a study of blood T cell repertoires in COVID-19. Overall study context: Acute-phase and convalescent COVID-19 samples originated in the United States, Italy and Spain.

Authors' processing steps: Nucleated cell number was recorded as an estimate derived from reference gene primer amplification. The repertoire was sequenced with immunoSEQ multiplex PCR; TCRdb's copy has only in-frame clones and lacks some. V and J calls and clone size are given by that table; D and trimming were obtained from the DNA. The table includes fewer than 350,000 clones, about 89% detected once. CDR1 LNHDA and CDR2 SQIVND come from the germline V gene (reference sequence). The CDR3 is 15 residues long. V lost 1 base to trimming and J lost 0 bases, with 7 bases between them. The chain uses TRBV19 and TRBJ2-1; weak D call: TRBD1 (6 bases). The TCR was taken from a man aged 35-49 years with acute or convalescent COVID-19. The material sequenced was peripheral blood. CDR3 sequence (DNA): TGTGCCAGTAGTATAGGGGGGCTCTCCTACAATGAGCAGTTCTTC. Amino acids: CASSIGGLSYNEQFF.